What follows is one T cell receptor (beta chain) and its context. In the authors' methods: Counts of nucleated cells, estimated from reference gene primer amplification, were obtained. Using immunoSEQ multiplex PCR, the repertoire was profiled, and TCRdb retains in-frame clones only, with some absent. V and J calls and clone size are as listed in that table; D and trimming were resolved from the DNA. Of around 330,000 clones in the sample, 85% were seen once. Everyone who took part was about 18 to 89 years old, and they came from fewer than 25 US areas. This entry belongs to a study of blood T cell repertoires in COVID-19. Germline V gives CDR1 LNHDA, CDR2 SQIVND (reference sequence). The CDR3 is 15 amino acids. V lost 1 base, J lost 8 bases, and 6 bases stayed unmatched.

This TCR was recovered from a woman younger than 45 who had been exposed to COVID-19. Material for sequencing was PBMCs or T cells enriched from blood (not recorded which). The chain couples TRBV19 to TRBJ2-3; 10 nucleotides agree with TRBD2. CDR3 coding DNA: TGTGCCAGTAGTATAGGCCCTAGCGGGAGTGGTACGCAGTATTTT. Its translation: CASSIGPSGSGTQYF.